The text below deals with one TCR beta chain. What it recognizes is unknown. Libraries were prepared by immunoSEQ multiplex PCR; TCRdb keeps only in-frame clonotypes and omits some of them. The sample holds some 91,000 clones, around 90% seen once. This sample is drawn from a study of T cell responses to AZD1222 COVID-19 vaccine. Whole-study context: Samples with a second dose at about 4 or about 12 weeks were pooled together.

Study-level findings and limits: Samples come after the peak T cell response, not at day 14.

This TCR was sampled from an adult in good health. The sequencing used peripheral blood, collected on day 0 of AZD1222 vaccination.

The CDR3 DNA is TGTGCCAGTAGTCCCGGGACAGGGAGAAATTCACCCCTCCACTTT. It encodes CASSPGTGRNSPLHF. This chain links TRBV19 with TRBJ1-6; 9 nucleotides match TRBD1. Trimming cost V 5 bases and J 7 bases; bases outside gene matches: 6. The V gene's germline CDR1 is LNHDA and CDR2 SQIVND (reference sequence). CDR3 length equals 15 residues.